This TCR beta chain was captured by sequencing in a study of T cell responses to AZD1222 COVID-19 vaccine. Trimming cost V 2 bases and J 6 bases, with 8 bases left between them. The CDR3 has 14 residues. Germline V gene sequence: CDR1 MNHEY, CDR2 SMNVEV (reference sequence). Whole-study findings and limits: Baseline serology detected seropositivity in only five to seven AZD1222 recipients. White British ancestry dominated among donors, who included more females, and clonal diversity was possibly underestimated. No day 14 peak samples; only post-peak repertoires were characterized.

Method: immunoSEQ multiplex PCR; TCRdb's copy keeps in-frame clones and lacks some. The sample has some 120,000 clones; 90% are singletons. For this clone: The antigen is undetermined.

This specimen was peripheral blood, taken on day 0 of AZD1222 vaccination. The origin of this receptor is an adult in good health. This sequence joins TRBV27 and TRBJ1-6; D not resolved. In DNA, the CDR3 is TGTGCCAGCAGTTTAAAAAAGTTTAATTCACCCCTCCACTTT. Residues: CASSLKKFNSPLHF.